This is a list of T cell receptor beta chains from one sample in a study of T cells after posttransplantation cyclophosphamide. Using immunoSEQ multiplex PCR, the repertoire was profiled, and TCRdb retains in-frame clones only, with some absent. This repertoire holds about 7,900 clones, and none appear only once. The input for sequencing was PBMCs, taken after an allogeneic stem cell transplant with post-transplant cyclophosphamide. These receptors were collected from a male patient in his thirties who received an allogeneic stem cell transplant from an unrelated donor, was CMV-positive, and had acute and chronic GVHD. Some T cells may arise from the graft donor. Both conserved end residues are part of each CDR3. D genes are given only for firm matches. Clone sizes are shown as once, few or many counts, or a class when the clone is expanded.

D gene: TRBD2
V gene: TRBV19
clone size: many
J gene: TRBJ2-5
CDR3 DNA: TGTGCCAGTAGTATTGAGGCTAGCGGGAGTGGTAAGGAGACCCAGTACTTC
CDR3 protein: CASSIEASGSGKETQYF

D gene: TRBD1
V gene: TRBV10-3
clone size: many
J gene: TRBJ1-1
CDR3 DNA: TGTGCCATCAAAGGACAGGGGGACACTGAAGCTTTCTTT
CDR3 protein: CAIKGQGDTEAFF

D gene: .
V gene: TRBV6-2/TRBV6-3
clone size: many
J gene: TRBJ1-1
CDR3 DNA: TGTGCCAGCAGGATCGACAGCTTGAACACTGAAGCTTTCTTT
CDR3 protein: CASRIDSLNTEAFF

D gene: .
V gene: TRBV6-1
clone size: many
J gene: TRBJ1-3
CDR3 DNA: TGTGCCAGCGGAGGGGCTGGAAACACCATATATTTT
CDR3 protein: CASGGAGNTIYF

D gene: .
V gene: TRBV7-2
clone size: many
J gene: TRBJ1-2
CDR3 DNA: TGTGCCAGCAGCCTCACGGGGGGAGGGGAATATGGCTACACCTTC
CDR3 protein: CASSLTGGGEYGYTF

D gene: .
V gene: TRBV19
clone size: medium-sized
J gene: TRBJ1-3
CDR3 DNA: TGTGCCAGTACCCTAGACAGTTCTGTTTACTCTGGAAACACCATATATTTT
CDR3 protein: CASTLDSSVYSGNTIYF

D gene: TRBD2
V gene: TRBV6-5
clone size: many
J gene: TRBJ2-1
CDR3 DNA: TGTGCCAGCAGGCGACTAGCGGGAGGGGATGAGCAGTTCTTC
CDR3 protein: CASRRLAGGDEQFF

D gene: .
V gene: TRBV7-8
clone size: many
J gene: TRBJ1-5
CDR3 DNA: TGTGCCAGCAGCTTACTCGGGTCCGACAATCAGCCCCAGCATTTT
CDR3 protein: CASSLLGSDNQPQHF

D gene: .
V gene: TRBV5-4
clone size: many
J gene: TRBJ2-7
CDR3 DNA: TGTGCCAGCAGCTTGAGCGGGCAATCCTACGAGCAGTACTTC
CDR3 protein: CASSLSGQSYEQYF

D gene: TRBD1
V gene: TRBV19
clone size: many
J gene: TRBJ2-7
CDR3 DNA: TGTGCCACCCAAGGGGACAGGGACGAGCAGTACTTC
CDR3 protein: CATQGDRDEQYF

D gene: .
V gene: TRBV29-1
clone size: many
J gene: TRBJ1-4
CDR3 DNA: TGCAGCGTCCGACGTCGCGGGGAAAAACTGTTTTTT
CDR3 protein: CSVRRRGEKLFF

D gene: .
V gene: TRBV9
clone size: many
J gene: TRBJ2-5
CDR3 DNA: TGTGCCAGCAGCGTAGACCCGGGGTTCACGGAGACCCAGTACTTC
CDR3 protein: CASSVDPGFTETQYF

D gene: TRBD1
V gene: TRBV12-3/TRBV12-4
clone size: medium-sized
J gene: TRBJ1-1
CDR3 DNA: TGTGCCAGCAGTCTGCAGGGGGCTGGAACTGAAGCTTTCTTT
CDR3 protein: CASSLQGAGTEAFF

D gene: TRBD2
V gene: TRBV9
clone size: many
J gene: TRBJ2-1
CDR3 DNA: TGTGCCAGCAGCGCCCGGATGGAGACTAGCGGCAATGAGCAGTTCTTC
CDR3 protein: CASSARMETSGNEQFF

D gene: .
V gene: TRBV6-1
clone size: many
J gene: TRBJ2-2
CDR3 DNA: TGTGCCAGCAGGATAGGACAGAACACCGGGGAGCTGTTTTTT
CDR3 protein: CASRIGQNTGELFF

D gene: TRBD2
V gene: TRBV7-9
clone size: many
J gene: TRBJ2-1
CDR3 DNA: TGTGCCAGCAGCTTGAAGTTTAGGCTAGCGGGAACGATGGATGAGCAGTTCTTC
CDR3 protein: CASSLKFRLAGTMDEQFF

D gene: .
V gene: TRBV5-6
clone size: many
J gene: TRBJ1-1
CDR3 DNA: TGTGCCAGCAGCACCACGAGGACAGAAGCTTTCTTT
CDR3 protein: CASSTTRTEAFF

D gene: .
V gene: TRBV25-1
clone size: few
J gene: TRBJ2-4
CDR3 DNA: TGTGCCAGCAGTGAGGCTACAGGGAACCGCAAAAACATTCAGTACTTC
CDR3 protein: CASSEATGNRKNIQYF

D gene: .
V gene: TRBV6-5
clone size: medium-sized
J gene: TRBJ1-6
CDR3 DNA: TGTGCCAGCAGTTACTCGGCGGCCCTTAATTCACCCCTCCACTTT
CDR3 protein: CASSYSAALNSPLHF

D gene: .
V gene: TRBV4-3
clone size: many
J gene: TRBJ2-7
CDR3 DNA: TGCGCCAGCGCAGAGACCGGGGGTCCTTCCTACGAGCAGTACTTC
CDR3 protein: CASAETGGPSYEQYF

D gene: TRBD2
V gene: TRBV10-3
clone size: medium-sized
J gene: TRBJ2-3
CDR3 DNA: TGTGCCTCATGGGACTACACAGATACGCAGTATTTT
CDR3 protein: CASWDYTDTQYF

D gene: TRBD1
V gene: TRBV5-8
clone size: many
J gene: TRBJ2-6
CDR3 DNA: TGTGCCAGCAGCTTCGGGACAGGGGGCTCTGGGGCCAACGTCCTGACTTTC
CDR3 protein: CASSFGTGGSGANVLTF

D gene: .
V gene: TRBV5-4
clone size: many
J gene: TRBJ1-3
CDR3 DNA: TGTGCCAGCAGCTTGGGAGGCAGGGACTCTGGAAACACCATATATTTT
CDR3 protein: CASSLGGRDSGNTIYF

D gene: TRBD1
V gene: TRBV7-3
clone size: many
J gene: TRBJ1-1
CDR3 DNA: TGTGCCAGCAGCCCCCCGGACAGGGGGCTCACTGAAGCTTTCTTT
CDR3 protein: CASSPPDRGLTEAFF

D gene: TRBD1
V gene: TRBV18
clone size: many
J gene: TRBJ1-1
CDR3 DNA: TGTGCCGGGGCGGGACAGGGCGGCACTGAAGCTTTCTTT
CDR3 protein: CAGAGQGGTEAFF

D gene: TRBD1
V gene: TRBV9
clone size: many
J gene: TRBJ2-2
CDR3 DNA: TGTGCCAGCAGCCCTGGGACAGCGAACACCGGGGAGCTGTTTTTT
CDR3 protein: CASSPGTANTGELFF

D gene: .
V gene: TRBV19
clone size: many
J gene: TRBJ2-7
CDR3 DNA: TGTGCCAGTAGTGGGCGGGACAACTCCTACGAGCAGTACTTC
CDR3 protein: CASSGRDNSYEQYF

D gene: .
V gene: TRBV14
clone size: many
J gene: TRBJ1-2
CDR3 DNA: TGTGCCAGCAGCCAAGATTGGCAGGGGAGCTACACCTTC
CDR3 protein: CASSQDWQGSYTF

D gene: TRBD2
V gene: TRBV2
clone size: many
J gene: TRBJ2-3
CDR3 DNA: TGTGCCAGCAGTGGTACTAGCGGGGGGACAGATACGCAGTATTTT
CDR3 protein: CASSGTSGGTDTQYF

D gene: .
V gene: TRBV7-6
clone size: few
J gene: TRBJ2-5
CDR3 DNA: TGTGCCAGCAGCTTATTTATGGTCCCGAGGGAGACCCAGTACTTC
CDR3 protein: CASSLFMVPRETQYF

D gene: .
V gene: TRBV7-2
clone size: many
J gene: TRBJ1-1
CDR3 DNA: TGTGCCAGCAGCCCTCGGGTGAACACTGAAGCTTTCTTT
CDR3 protein: CASSPRVNTEAFF

D gene: .
V gene: TRBV7-7
clone size: many
J gene: TRBJ2-7
CDR3 DNA: TGTGCTAGCAGCTTAGGCTCGGCCGGCGGCTCCTACGAGCAGTACTTC
CDR3 protein: CASSLGSAGGSYEQYF

D gene: .
V gene: TRBV4-2
clone size: many
J gene: TRBJ2-2
CDR3 DNA: TGTGCCAGCAGCCAAGAACTTTCGGTCGGTTCCGGGGAGCTGTTTTTT
CDR3 protein: CASSQELSVGSGELFF

D gene: .
V gene: TRBV9
clone size: many
J gene: TRBJ2-5
CDR3 DNA: TGTGCCAGCAGCACGGAGGCTAGCGAGGAGACCCAGTACTTC
CDR3 protein: CASSTEASEETQYF

D gene: .
V gene: TRBV7-2
clone size: many
J gene: TRBJ1-1
CDR3 DNA: TGTGCCAGCAGCCCCGCCGCGGGGAGGGACACTGAAGCTTTCTTT
CDR3 protein: CASSPAAGRDTEAFF

D gene: TRBD2
V gene: TRBV7-2
clone size: many
J gene: TRBJ2-7
CDR3 DNA: TGTGCCAGCAGCCTGGGACTAGCGGGAGGGCACTACGAGCAGTACTTC
CDR3 protein: CASSLGLAGGHYEQYF

D gene: .
V gene: TRBV4-2
clone size: many
J gene: TRBJ1-1
CDR3 DNA: TGTGCCAGCAGCCAAGGGGGGCTTGGAGCTTTCTTT
CDR3 protein: CASSQGGLGAFF

D gene: .
V gene: TRBV6-5
clone size: many
J gene: TRBJ1-6
CDR3 DNA: TGTGCCAGCAGCGGTTTTTCACAGGACTCACCCCTCCACTTT
CDR3 protein: CASSGFSQDSPLHF

D gene: .
V gene: TRBV6-5
clone size: medium-sized
J gene: TRBJ1-4
CDR3 DNA: TGTGCCAGCAGAGACGACGGGGAAAAACTGTTTTTT
CDR3 protein: CASRDDGEKLFF

D gene: TRBD1
V gene: TRBV29-1
clone size: medium-sized
J gene: TRBJ1-2
CDR3 DNA: TGCAGCGTTGACCCAGAGCAGGGGGAGGACTATGGCTACACCTTC
CDR3 protein: CSVDPEQGEDYGYTF

D gene: .
V gene: TRBV7-9
clone size: many
J gene: TRBJ1-5
CDR3 DNA: TGTGCCAGCAGCGATCCAGGAGGCAATCAGCCCCAGCATTTT
CDR3 protein: CASSDPGGNQPQHF

D gene: TRBD1
V gene: TRBV29-1
clone size: many
J gene: TRBJ1-4
CDR3 DNA: TGCAGCGTTCGACAGGGGGAATGGGAAAAACTGTTTTTT
CDR3 protein: CSVRQGEWEKLFF

D gene: TRBD1
V gene: TRBV7-8
clone size: many
J gene: TRBJ1-4
CDR3 DNA: TGTGCCAGCAGACCACCAGGGGGCGCAGAAGAAAAACTGTTTTTT
CDR3 protein: CASRPPGGAEEKLFF

D gene: .
V gene: TRBV5-1
clone size: many
J gene: TRBJ2-2
CDR3 DNA: TGCGCCAGCAGCTTGGTGCAGTATATCGGGGAGCTGTTTTTT
CDR3 protein: CASSLVQYIGELFF

D gene: TRBD1
V gene: TRBV2
clone size: many
J gene: TRBJ2-5
CDR3 DNA: TGTGCCAGCAGTGATCAAAGGCAAGGGGGCAAGACCCAGTACTTC
CDR3 protein: CASSDQRQGGKTQYF

D gene: TRBD2
V gene: TRBV27
clone size: many
J gene: TRBJ2-2
CDR3 DNA: TGTGCCAGCAGCCAGCGGGGATACGACACCGGGGAGCTGTTTTTT
CDR3 protein: CASSQRGYDTGELFF

D gene: TRBD1
V gene: TRBV4-2
clone size: many
J gene: TRBJ1-1
CDR3 DNA: TGTGCCAGCAGCCAAGATATGGGACAGGGATACACTGAAGCTTTCTTT
CDR3 protein: CASSQDMGQGYTEAFF

D gene: TRBD1
V gene: TRBV28
clone size: many
J gene: TRBJ1-1
CDR3 DNA: TGTGCCAGCAGTTTACTCGGACAGGGGGGGACTGAAGCTTTCTTT
CDR3 protein: CASSLLGQGGTEAFF

D gene: TRBD1
V gene: TRBV4-2
clone size: many
J gene: TRBJ1-4
CDR3 DNA: TGTGCCAGCAGCCGAACAGGGGAAGGAGAGAGCGAAAAACTGTTTTTT
CDR3 protein: CASSRTGEGESEKLFF

D gene: .
V gene: TRBV28
clone size: many
J gene: TRBJ2-6
CDR3 DNA: TGTGCCAGCAAAGGTCAGTCCTCTGGGGCCAACGTCCTGACTTTC
CDR3 protein: CASKGQSSGANVLTF

D gene: .
V gene: TRBV6-5
clone size: many
J gene: TRBJ1-1
CDR3 DNA: TGTGCCAGCAGTTACTCGACCAGGGTCGGGACTGAAGCTTTCTTT
CDR3 protein: CASSYSTRVGTEAFF

D gene: .
V gene: TRBV6-2/TRBV6-3
clone size: many
J gene: TRBJ2-3
CDR3 DNA: TGTGCCAGCAGAACGGGAAGGGGGGGCCGCACAGATACGCAGTATTTT
CDR3 protein: CASRTGRGGRTDTQYF

D gene: TRBD2
V gene: TRBV11-2
clone size: medium-sized
J gene: TRBJ2-1
CDR3 DNA: TGTGCCAGCAGCCTTAGCGGGAGTGAGCAGTTCTTC
CDR3 protein: CASSLSGSEQFF

D gene: .
V gene: TRBV18
clone size: many
J gene: TRBJ1-2
CDR3 DNA: TGTGCCAGCTCACCACTAGAAGCTTATGGCTACACCTTC
CDR3 protein: CASSPLEAYGYTF